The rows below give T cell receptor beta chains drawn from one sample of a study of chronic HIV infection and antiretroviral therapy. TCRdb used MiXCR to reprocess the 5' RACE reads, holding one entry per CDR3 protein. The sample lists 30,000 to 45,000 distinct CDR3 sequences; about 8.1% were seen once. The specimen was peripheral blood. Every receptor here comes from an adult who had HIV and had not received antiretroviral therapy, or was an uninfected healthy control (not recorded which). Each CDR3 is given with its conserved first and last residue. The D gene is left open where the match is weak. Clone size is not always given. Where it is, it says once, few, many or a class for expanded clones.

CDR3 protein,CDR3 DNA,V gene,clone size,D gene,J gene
CASSQSLYRGDYNEQFF,TGTGCCAGCAGTCAGTCACTCTACAGGGGGGACTACAATGAGCAGTTCTTC,TRBV28,-,TRBD1,TRBJ2-1
CSVGSGSEQYF,TGCAGCGTTGGTTCCGGGAGCGAGCAGTACTTC,TRBV29-1,-,-,TRBJ2-7
CASLGTGGSGTETFF,TGTGCCAGCCTAGGGACAGGGGGCTCGGGCACTGAAACTTTCTTT,TRBV25-1,-,TRBD1,TRBJ1-1
CASSTPIVAGLAYEQYF,TGTGCCAGCAGCACACCAATCGTAGCGGGACTAGCCTACGAGCAGTACTTC,TRBV25-1,many,TRBD2,TRBJ2-7
CASSLRGLAGDNEQFF,TGTGCCAGCAGCTTAAGGGGACTAGCGGGAGACAATGAGCAGTTCTTC,TRBV7-3,many,TRBD2,TRBJ2-1
CASSPKRERADTQYF,TGTGCCAGCAGTCCCAAGCGGGAGCGTGCAGATACGCAGTATTTT,TRBV28,-,TRBD2,TRBJ2-3
CASRMTHSTNEKLFF,TGTGCCAGCAGAATGACCCATTCAACTAATGAAAAACTGTTTTTT,TRBV6-2/TRBV6-3,-,-,TRBJ1-4
CASSSSRGQETQYF,TGTGCCAGCAGTTCGTCGCGAGGCCAAGAGACCCAGTACTTC,TRBV28,-,-,TRBJ2-5
CASSPAPGLVPDTQYF,TGTGCCAGCAGTCCCGCTCCGGGACTAGTTCCAGATACGCAGTATTTT,TRBV6-4,-,TRBD2,TRBJ2-3
CASSLAGGTEAFF,TGTGCCAGCAGTTTAGCGGGGGGGACTGAAGCTTTCTTT,TRBV12-3/TRBV12-4,few,-,TRBJ1-1
CSAIKGESGTDTQYF,TGCAGTGCTATTAAGGGAGAGTCGGGCACAGATACGCAGTATTTT,TRBV20-1,many,-,TRBJ2-3
CASSTGAAAETFF,TGTGCCAGCAGCACAGGGGCTGCTGCGGAAACTTTCTTT,TRBV28,once,TRBD1,TRBJ1-1
CASSALYEQYF,TGTGCCAGCAGTGCCCTCTACGAGCAGTACTTC,TRBV2,many,-,TRBJ2-7
CASSYGQLKQYF,TGTGCCAGCAGTTACGGACAGCTAAAGCAGTACTTC,TRBV28,many,-,TRBJ2-7
CASSEALRGTEAFF,TGTGCCAGCAGTGAAGCGCTTCGGGGGACTGAAGCTTTCTTT,TRBV2,few,-,TRBJ1-1
CASSFNFITDTQYF,TGTGCCAGCAGTTTCAACTTTATCACAGATACGCAGTATTTT,TRBV28,-,-,TRBJ2-3
CAWSVLGGTEAFF,TGTGCCTGGAGTGTACTGGGTGGGACTGAAGCTTTCTTT,TRBV30,-,-,TRBJ1-1
CASGDSPTYGYTF,TGTGCCAGCGGGGACAGTCCTACATATGGCTACACCTTC,TRBV28,few,TRBD1,TRBJ1-2
CASRHTGDGYNEQFF,TGCGCCAGCAGACACACAGGGGATGGGTACAATGAGCAGTTCTTC,TRBV4-1,many,TRBD1,TRBJ2-1
CASSGGGTGEEAFF,TGTGCCAGCAGTGGGGGGGGGACAGGGGAAGAAGCTTTCTTT,TRBV28,many,TRBD1,TRBJ1-1
CASSTEGQFAYNEQFF,TGTGCCAGCAGCACAGAGGGACAGTTTGCCTACAATGAGCAGTTCTTC,TRBV7-2,-,TRBD1,TRBJ2-1
CASSTLTDLSTEAFF,TGTGCCAGCAGCACCCTGACAGACCTGAGCACTGAAGCTTTCTTT,TRBV21-1,many,-,TRBJ1-1
CARGRGQGVYEQYF,TGTGCCAGGGGGAGGGGACAGGGGGTCTACGAGCAGTACTTC,TRBV3-1,-,TRBD1,TRBJ2-7
CATSRQVGTEAFF,TGTGCCACCAGCAGACAGGTTGGGACTGAAGCTTTCTTT,TRBV15,-,-,TRBJ1-1
CSASPQPNTEAFF,TGCAGCGCTTCTCCCCAGCCGAACACTGAAGCTTTCTTT,TRBV29-1,many,-,TRBJ1-1
CASSRGQQDSSPLHF,TGCGCCAGCAGCCGTGGACAGCAAGATAGTTCACCCCTCCACTTT,TRBV4-3,-,-,TRBJ1-6
CATSRDQGGRNQPQHF,TGTGCCACCAGCAGAGATCAGGGGGGAAGAAATCAGCCCCAGCATTTT,TRBV15,-,TRBD1,TRBJ1-5
CASSRGLAGADTQYF,TGTGCCAGCAGCCGGGGACTAGCGGGAGCAGATACGCAGTATTTT,TRBV4-2,many,TRBD2,TRBJ2-3
CSGTSTGYEQFF,TGCAGCGGGACTAGCACCGGCTATGAGCAGTTCTTC,TRBV20-1,many,TRBD2,TRBJ2-1
CASSPIPGLAGGRGTQYF,TGTGCCAGCAGTCCGATCCCCGGACTAGCGGGAGGGCGGGGTACGCAGTATTTT,TRBV27,many,TRBD2,TRBJ2-3
CASSPFLTGGGTEAFF,TGTGCCAGCAGTCCATTCCTAACAGGGGGTGGAACTGAAGCTTTCTTT,TRBV28,few,TRBD1,TRBJ1-1
CASSFLKGGGSGQPQHF,TGTGCCAGCAGTTTCCTCAAGGGGGGAGGCAGTGGTCAGCCCCAGCATTTT,TRBV28,few,-,TRBJ1-5
CASSLPTGGFQPQHF,TGTGCCAGCAGTTTACCCACAGGGGGGTTCCAGCCCCAGCATTTT,TRBV28,many,TRBD1,TRBJ1-5
CSAITRLAGGSDTQYF,TGCAGTGCAATTACCAGACTAGCGGGAGGATCAGATACGCAGTATTTT,TRBV20-1,-,TRBD2,TRBJ2-3
CASSPLAGSYNEQFF,TGTGCCAGCAGTCCACTAGCGGGCAGTTACAATGAGCAGTTCTTC,TRBV6-1,many,TRBD2,TRBJ2-1
CASSLRTAAYEQYF,TGTGCCAGCAGCTTGAGGACAGCTGCCTACGAGCAGTACTTC,TRBV11-2,many,-,TRBJ2-7
CASSYSGVGTDTQYF,TGTGCCAGCAGTTATTCGGGAGTTGGGACAGATACGCAGTATTTT,TRBV28,few,-,TRBJ2-3
CASSEGKTLHF,TGTGCCAGCAGTGAAGGAAAGACCCTCCACTTT,TRBV2,few,-,TRBJ1-6
CASSYPLAGHNEQFF,TGTGCCAGCAGTTATCCGCTAGCGGGACACAATGAGCAGTTCTTC,TRBV28,many,TRBD2,TRBJ2-1
CASSLAGGAREQFF,TGTGCCAGCAGCTTAGCGGGAGGGGCACGGGAGCAGTTCTTC,TRBV28,many,TRBD2,TRBJ2-1
CASSLSGTGGTQETQYF,TGTGCCAGCAGTTTATCCGGGACAGGGGGTACCCAAGAGACCCAGTACTTC,TRBV28,few,TRBD1,TRBJ2-5
CATKGQGNSGNTIYF,TGTGCCACCAAGGGTCAAGGCAACTCTGGAAACACCATATATTTT,TRBV28,few,-,TRBJ1-3
CAISESHEQYF,TGTGCCATCAGTGAGTCCCACGAGCAGTACTTC,TRBV10-3,few,-,TRBJ2-7
CSGTGDAEAFF,TGCAGTGGTACAGGGGATGCTGAAGCTTTCTTT,TRBV20-1,few,TRBD1,TRBJ1-1
CAISESTSSSDTQYF,TGTGCCATCAGTGAGTCAACGAGCTCTTCAGATACGCAGTATTTT,TRBV10-3,few,-,TRBJ2-3
CASRKRDGRYEQYF,TGTGCCAGCAGGAAAAGGGACGGGCGTTACGAGCAGTACTTC,TRBV28,many,-,TRBJ2-7
CASMWAPEGEQYF,TGTGCCAGCATGTGGGCCCCGGAGGGAGAGCAGTACTTC,TRBV28,many,-,TRBJ2-7
CASSPGTGGPQNEQFF,TGCGCCAGCAGCCCTGGGACAGGGGGGCCCCAAAATGAGCAGTTCTTC,TRBV5-1,few,TRBD1,TRBJ2-1
CASSQDRSGGYEQYF,TGTGCCAGCAGCCAAGATCGGTCAGGAGGCTACGAGCAGTACTTC,TRBV4-2,-,-,TRBJ2-7
CASSLGGTGEVGGYTF,TGTGCCAGCAGTTTAGGAGGGACAGGGGAGGTCGGAGGCTACACCTTC,TRBV28,-,TRBD1,TRBJ1-2
CASSLGQGVEAFF,TGTGCCAGCAGCTTGGGACAGGGGGTTGAAGCTTTCTTT,TRBV5-4,-,TRBD1,TRBJ1-1
CASRPNRGARSNQPQHF,TGTGCCAGCAGGCCAAACAGGGGGGCTCGTAGCAATCAGCCCCAGCATTTT,TRBV2,-,TRBD1,TRBJ1-5
CASSLAKNIQYF,TGTGCCAGCAGTCTAGCCAAAAACATTCAGTACTTC,TRBV28,many,-,TRBJ2-4
CASSPGTTYEQYF,TGCGCCAGCAGCCCCGGGACTACCTACGAGCAGTACTTC,TRBV5-1,many,TRBD2,TRBJ2-7
CASSENGGLNTEAFF,TGTGCCAGCAGTGAAAATGGCGGATTGAACACTGAAGCTTTCTTT,TRBV2,few,-,TRBJ1-1
CANSFGATDTQYF,TGTGCCAACAGTTTTGGGGCCACAGATACGCAGTATTTT,TRBV28,-,-,TRBJ2-3
CSVDKDGSNYGYTF,TGCAGCGTTGACAAAGACGGATCTAACTATGGCTACACCTTC,TRBV29-1,-,-,TRBJ1-2
CASSPGDGLADNEQFF,TGCGCCAGCAGCCCGGGGGACGGGCTAGCTGACAATGAGCAGTTCTTC,TRBV5-1,many,-,TRBJ2-1